This T cell receptor (beta chain) derives from a study of T cells in Graves' hyperthyroidism and ophthalmopathy. Findings and caveats of the study: Most thyroid clonotypes with frequency above 0.001 were detected in blood.

This clonotype was seen more than once but under ten times. Its antigen remains unknown. Clinical symptoms, serum thyroxine, TRAb, thyroid ultrasound and orbital computed tomography established diagnosis. The CDR3 extends over 16 amino acids. Deletions cut 4 bases from V and 0 bases from J, with 16 bases between. Germline V gene sequence: CDR1 SGHTS, CDR2 YDEGEE. What was amplified from RNA transcripts were TCR beta CDR3 regions. The HTBI primer set was used in a first-round RT-PCR of the TCR CDR3. MiXCR was run by TCRdb on the multiplex PCR reads, yielding one entry per CDR3 protein. The table lists approximately 620,000 distinct CDR3 sequences, roughly 14% of them singletons.

The TCR originated in a woman aged 30 to 39 with Graves' hyperthyroidism that later progressed to Graves' ophthalmopathy. Sequenced input: blood. The chain employs TRBV5-8 and TRBJ1-2; D remains unclear. CDR3 coding DNA: TGTGCCAGCAGCCAACGATTCGGCAGTTCTAACTATGGCTACACCTTC. This codes for CASSQRFGSSNYGYTF.